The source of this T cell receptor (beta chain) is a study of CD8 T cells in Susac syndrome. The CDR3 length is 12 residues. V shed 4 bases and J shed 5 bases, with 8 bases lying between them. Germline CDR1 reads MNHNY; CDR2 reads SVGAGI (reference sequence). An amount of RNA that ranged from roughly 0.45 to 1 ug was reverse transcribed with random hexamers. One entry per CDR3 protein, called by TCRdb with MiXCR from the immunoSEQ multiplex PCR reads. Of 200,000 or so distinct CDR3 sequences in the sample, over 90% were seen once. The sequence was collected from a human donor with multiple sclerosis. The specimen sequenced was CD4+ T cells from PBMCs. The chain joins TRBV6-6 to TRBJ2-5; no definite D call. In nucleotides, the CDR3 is TGTGCCAGCAGTTCGATCAGTGAGACCCAGTACTTC. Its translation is CASSSISETQYF.